This paragraph covers one T cell receptor beta chain sequence. No antigen is known for it. This sample is part of a study of T cell responses to AZD1222 COVID-19 vaccine. Study-level findings and limits: Vaccine-related CD4 TCRs covered spike, predominating at 160-218 and 743-854. Repertoires were obtained solely post-peak T cell response. It should be noted that donors were predominantly white British and more often female, and clonal diversity was possibly underestimated.

J was trimmed by 0 bases and V by 8 bases; bases with no gene match: 14. The germline gives CDR1 MNHEY, CDR2 SMNVEV (reference sequence). The CDR3 has 19 amino acids. Produced via immunoSEQ multiplex PCR; TCRdb's table is partial and in-frame only. This sample has roughly 85,000 clones, with approximately 91% found just once. The receptor was isolated from an adult in good health. The source was peripheral blood, collected on day 0 of MenACWY control vaccination. The chain combines TRBV27 with TRBJ2-6; 9 bases map to TRBD1. The CDR3 bases are TGTGCCAGCTCATTTTCGTTTCCGGGACAGGGCTCTGGGGCCAACGTCCTGACTTTC. This translates into CASSFSFPGQGSGANVLTF.